The subject of this entry is one TCR beta chain. The sample belongs to a study of identical twins. A universal primer site was added by template switching, and unique molecular identifiers were carried by the cDNA. One entry per CDR3 protein results from TCRdb running MiXCR on the 5' RACE reads. The table has some 1,700,000 distinct CDR3 sequences, under 35% seen once; the top ten hold approximately 0.29%. The CDR3 covers 18 residues. The V and J ends lost 5 bases and 0 bases, in that order; junction bases with no gene match: 11. CDR1 and CDR2 from the germline V gene are SEHNR and FQNEAQ (reference sequence).

This chain links TRBV7-9 with TRBJ2-3; 10 bases align to TRBD2. The sample consisted of cord blood. This TCR came from a newborn girl in good health. The CDR3 coding sequence is TGTGCCAGCAGCCCCGGGGCTAGCGGGAGTATCAGCACAGATACGCAGTATTTT. Translation gives CASSPGASGSISTDTQYF.